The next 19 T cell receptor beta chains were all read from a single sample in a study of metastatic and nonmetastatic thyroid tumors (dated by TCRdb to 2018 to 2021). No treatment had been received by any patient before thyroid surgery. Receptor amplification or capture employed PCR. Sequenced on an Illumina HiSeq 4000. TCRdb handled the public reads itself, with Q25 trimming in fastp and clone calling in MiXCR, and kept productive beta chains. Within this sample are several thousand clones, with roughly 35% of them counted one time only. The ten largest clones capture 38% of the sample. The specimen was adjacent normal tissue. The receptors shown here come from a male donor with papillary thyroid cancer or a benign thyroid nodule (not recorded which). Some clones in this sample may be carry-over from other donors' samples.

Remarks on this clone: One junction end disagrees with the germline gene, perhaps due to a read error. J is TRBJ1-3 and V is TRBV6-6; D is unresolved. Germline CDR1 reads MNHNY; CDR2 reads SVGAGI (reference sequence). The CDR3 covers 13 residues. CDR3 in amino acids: CVSSYSTGNTIYF. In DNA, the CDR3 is TGTGTCAGCAGTTACTCCACGGGCAACACCATATATTTT.

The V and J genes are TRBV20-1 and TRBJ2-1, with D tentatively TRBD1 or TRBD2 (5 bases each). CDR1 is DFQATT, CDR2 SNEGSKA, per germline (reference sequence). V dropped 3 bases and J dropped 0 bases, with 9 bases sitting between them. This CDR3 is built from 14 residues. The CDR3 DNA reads TGCAGTGCTAGGGGGGTCGGCTCCTACAATGAGCAGTTCTTC. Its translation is CSARGVGSYNEQFF.

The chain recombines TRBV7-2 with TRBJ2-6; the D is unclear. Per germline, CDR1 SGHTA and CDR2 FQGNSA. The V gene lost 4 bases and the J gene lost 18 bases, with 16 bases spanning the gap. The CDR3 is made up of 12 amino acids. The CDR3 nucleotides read TGTGCCAGCAGCTCATACACCGACGTCGCGACTTTC. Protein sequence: CASSSYTDVATF.

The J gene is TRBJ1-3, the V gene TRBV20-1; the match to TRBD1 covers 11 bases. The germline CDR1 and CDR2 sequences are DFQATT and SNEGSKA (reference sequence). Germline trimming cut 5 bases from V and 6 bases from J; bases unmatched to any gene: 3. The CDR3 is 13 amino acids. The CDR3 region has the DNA TGCAGTGCTTGGACAGGGGGCCAAAACACCATATATTTT. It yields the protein CSAWTGGQNTIYF.

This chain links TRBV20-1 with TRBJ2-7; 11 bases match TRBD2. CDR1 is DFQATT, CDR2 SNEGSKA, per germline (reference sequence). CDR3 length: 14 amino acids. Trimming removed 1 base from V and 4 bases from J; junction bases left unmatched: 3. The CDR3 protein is CSARGTSGYYEQYF. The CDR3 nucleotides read TGCAGTGCTAGAGGGACTAGCGGGTATTACGAGCAGTACTTC.

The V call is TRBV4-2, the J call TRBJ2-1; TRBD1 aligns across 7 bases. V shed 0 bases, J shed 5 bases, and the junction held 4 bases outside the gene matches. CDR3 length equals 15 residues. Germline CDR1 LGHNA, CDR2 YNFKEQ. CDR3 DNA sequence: TGTGCCAGCAGCCAAGATGGACAGGTCCACAATGAGCAGTTCTTC. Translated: CASSQDGQVHNEQFF.

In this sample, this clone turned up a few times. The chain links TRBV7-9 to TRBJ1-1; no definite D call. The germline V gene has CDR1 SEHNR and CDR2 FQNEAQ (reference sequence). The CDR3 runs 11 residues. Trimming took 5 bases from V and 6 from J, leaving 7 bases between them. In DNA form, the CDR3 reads TGTGCCAGCAGCCGACAACCTGAAGCTTTCTTT. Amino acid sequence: CASSRQPEAFF.

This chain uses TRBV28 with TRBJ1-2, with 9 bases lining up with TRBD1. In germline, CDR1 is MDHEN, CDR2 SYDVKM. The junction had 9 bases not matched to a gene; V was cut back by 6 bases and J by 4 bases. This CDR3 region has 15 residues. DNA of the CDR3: TGTGCCAGCAGCCCGGGACAGGGTGTTGGCTATGGCTACACCTTC. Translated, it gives CASSPGQGVGYGYTF.

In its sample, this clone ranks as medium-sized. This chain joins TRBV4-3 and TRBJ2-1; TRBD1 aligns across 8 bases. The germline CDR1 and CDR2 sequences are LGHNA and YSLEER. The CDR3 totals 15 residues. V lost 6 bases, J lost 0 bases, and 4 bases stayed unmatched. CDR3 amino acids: CASRRQGSSYNEQFF. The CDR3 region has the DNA TGCGCCAGCAGACGACAGGGGTCCTCCTACAATGAGCAGTTCTTC.

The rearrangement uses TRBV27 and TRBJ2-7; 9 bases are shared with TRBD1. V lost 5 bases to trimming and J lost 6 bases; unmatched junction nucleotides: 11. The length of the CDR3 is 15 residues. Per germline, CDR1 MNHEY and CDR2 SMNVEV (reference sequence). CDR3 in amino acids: CASSSWTGEEGEQYF. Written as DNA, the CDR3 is TGTGCCAGCAGTAGTTGGACAGGGGAAGAGGGCGAGCAGTACTTC.

CDR3 region: CATSREGDRYGYTF. The DNA for the CDR3 is TGTGCCACCAGCAGAGAGGGGGACAGATATGGCTACACCTTC. The chain uses TRBV15 and TRBJ1-2; 7 positions agree with TRBD1. This CDR3 comprises 14 residues. Germline V gives CDR1 LNHNV, CDR2 YYDKDF (reference sequence). V shed 0 bases and J 5 bases; nucleotides not matched to a gene: 3.

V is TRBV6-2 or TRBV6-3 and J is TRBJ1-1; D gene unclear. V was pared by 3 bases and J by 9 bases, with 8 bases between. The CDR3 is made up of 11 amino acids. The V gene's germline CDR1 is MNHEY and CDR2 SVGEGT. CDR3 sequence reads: CASSYADKAFF. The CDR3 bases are TGTGCCAGCAGTTATGCAGACAAAGCTTTCTTT.

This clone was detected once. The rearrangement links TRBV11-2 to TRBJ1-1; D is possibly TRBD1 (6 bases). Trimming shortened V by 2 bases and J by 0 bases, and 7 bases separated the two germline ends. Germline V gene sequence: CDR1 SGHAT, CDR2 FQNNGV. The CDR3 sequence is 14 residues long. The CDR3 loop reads CASSLNRVNTEAFF. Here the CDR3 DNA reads TGTGCCAGCAGCTTAAACAGGGTGAACACTGAAGCTTTCTTT.

The CDR3 spells CASTQPGGNTEAFF. CDR3 sequence (DNA): TGTGCCAGCACCCAACCAGGGGGGAACACTGAAGCTTTCTTT. The J gene is TRBJ1-1, the V gene TRBV5-6; 7 nucleotides line up with TRBD1. V was clipped by 6 bases and J by 1 base; unmatched bases: 6. The CDR3 loop spans 14 amino acids. Germline V gives CDR1 SGHDT, CDR2 YYEEEE.

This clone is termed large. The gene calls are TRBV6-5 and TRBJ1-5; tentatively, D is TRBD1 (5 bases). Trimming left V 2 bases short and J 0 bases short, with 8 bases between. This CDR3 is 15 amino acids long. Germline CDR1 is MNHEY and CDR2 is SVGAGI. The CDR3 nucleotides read TGTGCCAGCAGTTACGGGGGGAATAGCAATCAGCCCCAGCATTTT. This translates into CASSYGGNSNQPQHF.

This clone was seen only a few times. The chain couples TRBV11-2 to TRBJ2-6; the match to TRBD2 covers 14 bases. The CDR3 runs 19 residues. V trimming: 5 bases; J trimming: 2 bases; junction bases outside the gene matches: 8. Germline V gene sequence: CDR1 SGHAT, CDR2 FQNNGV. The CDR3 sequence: CASSGRLAGGYPGANVLTF. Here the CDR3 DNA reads TGTGCCAGCAGCGGGAGACTAGCGGGGGGGTACCCTGGGGCCAACGTCCTGACTTTC.

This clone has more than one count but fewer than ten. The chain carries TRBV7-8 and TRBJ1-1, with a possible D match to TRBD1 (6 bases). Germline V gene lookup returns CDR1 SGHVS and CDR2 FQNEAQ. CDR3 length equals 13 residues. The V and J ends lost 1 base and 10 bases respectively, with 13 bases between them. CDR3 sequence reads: CASSLGAGVRAFF. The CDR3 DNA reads TGTGCCAGCAGCTTAGGGGCAGGGGTTAGAGCTTTCTTT. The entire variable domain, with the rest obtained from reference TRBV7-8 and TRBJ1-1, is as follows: GAGVSQSPRYKVAKRGQDVALRCDPISGHVSLFWYQQALGQGPEFLTYFQNEAQLDKSGLPSDRFFAERPEGSVSTLKIQRTQQEDSAVYLCASSLGAGVRAFFGQGTRLTVV.

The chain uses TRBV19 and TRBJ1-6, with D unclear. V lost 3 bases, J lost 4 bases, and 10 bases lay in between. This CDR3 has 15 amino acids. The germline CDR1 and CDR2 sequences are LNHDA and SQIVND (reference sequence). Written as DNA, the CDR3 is TGTGCCAGTAGTATCCGGGCTCCGTATAATTCACCCCTCCACTTT. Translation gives CASSIRAPYNSPLHF.

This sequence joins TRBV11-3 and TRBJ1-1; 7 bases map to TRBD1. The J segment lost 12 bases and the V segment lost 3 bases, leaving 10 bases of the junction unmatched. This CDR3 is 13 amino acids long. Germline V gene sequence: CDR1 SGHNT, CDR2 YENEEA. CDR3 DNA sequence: TGTGCCAGCAGCTTTGACAGGGCTCCCGAAACTTTCTTT. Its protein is CASSFDRAPETFF.